A single sample gave rise to the 22 T cell receptor beta chains below, sequenced in a study of cytomegalovirus exposure and HLA in healthy donors. The PCR ran on 60 Vbeta and 13 Jbeta primers. Repertoires were generated with immunoSEQ multiplex PCR, while TCRdb's copy carries only in-frame clones and drops some. The sample consists of about 130,000 clones, around four fifths of them appearing once. Sequenced sample: PBMCs. The source is a woman aged 35 to 49 in good health and CMV-seropositive.

The genes are TRBV6-6 and TRBJ1-6; possibly TRBD1 for D (5 bases). The V end was cut by 6 bases, the J end by 2 bases, with 11 bases between. CDR3 length: 15 amino acids. Germline V CDR1 and CDR2: MNHNY, SVGAGI (reference sequence). The CDR3 reads CASSAQGAYNSPLHF. CDR3 nucleotides: TGTGCCAGCAGCGCTCAGGGTGCCTATAATTCACCCCTCCACTTT.

The rearrangement uses TRBV4-2 and TRBJ1-2, with no clear D. With 0 bases removed from V and 4 bases from J, the gap between germline ends came to 9 bases. CDR1 LGHNA and CDR2 YNFKEQ come from the germline V gene. CDR3 length: 14 amino acids. This CDR3 reads CASSQDRAVYGYTF. The CDR3 DNA reads TGTGCCAGCAGCCAAGACCGAGCGGTCTATGGCTACACCTTC.

This clone was observed a few times. This rearrangement joins TRBV23-1 to TRBJ2-5; D perhaps matches TRBD2 (5 bases). The J call is uncertain, as TRBJ2-7 better fits the DNA end. TRBV23-1 is known as an ORF, though its function is uncertain. This CDR3 has 17 amino acids. CDR3 sequence reads: CASSQRSEGRKTYEQYF. For the CDR3, the DNA is TGCGCCAGCAGTCAACGGAGCGAGGGCCGGAAAACCTACGAGCAGTACTTC.

This chain links TRBV7-2 with TRBJ2-5; TRBD1 matches 9 bases. V shed 6 bases, J shed 4 bases, and the junction held 12 bases outside the gene matches. CDR3 length: 16 residues. Per germline, CDR1 SGHTA and CDR2 FQGNSA. The CDR3 DNA reads as TGTGCCAGCAGTTCAAGACAGGGGGGTTCTCGAGAGACCCAGTACTTC. Residues: CASSSRQGGSRETQYF.

V usage is TRBV2 and J usage is TRBJ2-1; 8 bases are a match to TRBD2. In germline, CDR1 is SNHLY, CDR2 FYNNEI. CDR3 size: 17 residues. The V and J ends lost 1 base and 2 bases, in that order; junction bases with no gene match: 7. The DNA of the CDR3 is TGTGCCAGCAGTGAAGGGGGCGGGACTAGGGCCTACAATGAGCAGTTCTTC. Translating gives CASSEGGGTRAYNEQFF.

This chain connects TRBV4-1 to TRBJ2-3; 8 bases agree with TRBD1. V dropped 2 bases and J dropped 2; count of bases not matched to a gene: 18. Germline CDR1 MGHRA, CDR2 YSYEKL. This CDR3 spans 20 amino acids. The CDR3 protein is CASSQKTLGQGLTNTDTQYF. CDR3 nucleotide sequence: TGCGCCAGCAGCCAAAAAACCCTAGGACAGGGCCTTACCAACACAGATACGCAGTATTTT.

The rearrangement uses TRBV27 and TRBJ1-2; the D is unclear. Trimming shortened V by 3 bases and J by 6 bases, and 14 bases separated the two germline ends. CDR1 is MNHEY and CDR2 is SMNVEV in the germline V gene (reference sequence). This CDR3 comprises 14 residues. The CDR3 sequence: CASSFRGMENGYTF. The CDR3 nucleotides are TGTGCCAGCAGTTTTCGAGGGATGGAGAATGGCTACACCTTC.

V and J are TRBV19 and TRBJ2-3; 7 nucleotides align to TRBD1. Losses at the gene ends were 4 bases for V and 5 bases for J; bases not matched to a gene: 6. Germline CDR1 reads LNHDA; CDR2 reads SQIVND (reference sequence). This CDR3 comprises 14 residues. CDR3: CASSNIQGLDTQYF. The CDR3 bases are TGTGCCAGTAGTAACATACAGGGGCTAGATACGCAGTATTTT.

The chain couples TRBV18 to TRBJ2-5; D is ambiguous. V lost 4 bases, J lost 1 base, and 10 bases lay in between. The CDR3 covers 14 residues. CDR1 is KGHSH and CDR2 is LQKENI in the germline V gene. CDR3 in DNA: TGTGCCAGCTCACGGCTAGTCGCCCAAGAGACCCAGTACTTC. It is translated as CASSRLVAQETQYF.

The rearrangement links TRBV4-1 to TRBJ2-7, with TRBD1 identical over 7 bases. V gave up 0 bases and J gave up 1 base; unmatched junction bases: 3. Germline CDR1 reads MGHRA; CDR2 reads YSYEKL. The CDR3 spans 15 residues. CDR3 sequence reads: CASSQEQGKSYEQYF. The CDR3 DNA is TGCGCCAGCAGCCAAGAACAGGGGAAATCCTACGAGCAGTACTTC.

J is TRBJ1-1 and V is TRBV10-1; D remains unclear. Germline loops: CDR1 WNHNN, CDR2 SYGVQD (reference sequence). V was clipped by 4 bases and J by 0 bases, with 15 bases between them. The CDR3 loop spans 16 amino acids. CDR3 bases: TGCGCCAGCAGTGCCTTTTGGGAGTCTATGAACACTGAAGCTTTCTTT. Protein product: CASSAFWESMNTEAFF.

The chain recombines TRBV5-1 with TRBJ2-3; maybe TRBD1 (5 bases). Trimming removed 3 bases from V and 3 bases from J, with 20 bases in between. The CDR3 has 17 residues. From germline, CDR1 is SGHRS and CDR2 YFSETQ. CDR3 sequence reads: CASSYGWGRDLTDTQYF. The CDR3 DNA reads TGCGCCAGCAGCTACGGTTGGGGCAGGGATTTGACAGATACGCAGTATTTT.

This clone turned up a few times. V and J are TRBV7-2 and TRBJ1-5; 7 nucleotides align to TRBD1. The CDR3 runs to 15 residues. The germline V gene has CDR1 SGHTA and CDR2 FQGNSA. Trimming at V came to 2 bases and at J to 6 bases, leaving 7 bases not matched to a gene. The CDR3 spells CASSLKGGKVQPQHF. DNA for the CDR3: TGTGCCAGCAGCTTAAAAGGGGGCAAGGTTCAGCCCCAGCATTTT.

This chain connects TRBV11-2 to TRBJ2-1; D is possibly TRBD2 (6 bases). CDR3 length: 15 residues. Germline V gives CDR1 SGHAT, CDR2 FQNNGV. Trimming shortened V by 7 bases and J by 0 bases, and 13 bases separated the two germline ends. In nucleotides, the CDR3 is TGTGCCAGCACCCCGTTCGGGGGCTCCTACAATGAGCAGTTCTTC. Translation: CASTPFGGSYNEQFF.

The chain combines TRBV19 with TRBJ1-1; D may be TRBD1 (6 bases). The V and J ends lost 8 bases and 5 bases respectively, with 18 bases between them. From germline, CDR1 is LNHDA and CDR2 SQIVND (reference sequence). The CDR3 runs to 14 residues. Written as DNA, the CDR3 is TGTGCCAGTGTGACAGGACCCTTAGCAACTGAAGCTTTCTTT. Amino acid sequence: CASVTGPLATEAFF.

V gene TRBV6-6 combines with J gene TRBJ2-7, with 9 bases matching TRBD1. V was pared by 0 bases and J by 8 bases, with 5 bases of the junction left unmatched. This CDR3 has 14 residues. Germline CDR1 is MNHNY and CDR2 is SVGAGI (reference sequence). The CDR3 nucleotides read TGTGCCAGCAGTTACTCGGGGGACAGGGAACAGCAGTACTTC. As protein: CASSYSGDREQQYF.

This clone has more than one count but fewer than ten. In DNA, the CDR3 is TGTGCCAGCAGTTACTCATCCGGTGGAGGCGAGCAGTACTTC. Translation gives CASSYSSGGGEQYF. The chain is built from TRBV6-6 and TRBJ2-5, with a weak D call TRBD2 (5 bases). The DNA end is more similar to TRBJ2-7, so the J call may be wrong. The CDR3 extends over 14 amino acids. Germline V gene sequence: CDR1 MNHNY, CDR2 SVGAGI (reference sequence).

For the CDR3, the DNA is TGTGCCAGCAGCCCAACAGGGCTTAATGAAAAACTGTTTTTT. Residues: CASSPTGLNEKLFF. The rearrangement uses TRBV7-2 and TRBJ1-4, with D tentatively TRBD1 (6 bases). Trimming took 5 bases from V and 4 from J, leaving 11 bases between them. CDR1 and CDR2 (germline): SGHTA, FQGNSA. This CDR3 has 14 residues.

The chain employs TRBV11-2 and TRBJ1-2, with TRBD1 matching 8 bases. V shed 5 bases, J shed 2 bases, and the junction held 4 bases outside the gene matches. This CDR3 has 14 residues. Germline CDR1 SGHAT, CDR2 FQNNGV. This CDR3 is CASSPGQGNYGYTF. As DNA, the CDR3 is TGTGCCAGCAGCCCAGGACAGGGAAACTATGGCTACACCTTC.

The genes are TRBV5-4 and TRBJ1-6; D is perhaps TRBD1 (5 bases). Germline loops: CDR1 SGHNT, CDR2 YYREEE (reference sequence). The CDR3 is 16 amino acids. V was cut by 0 bases and J by 6 bases, with 13 bases left in between. The CDR3 nucleotides read TGTGCCAGCAGCTTGGGAGTACCAGGGCGTAATTCACCCCTCCACTTT. This translates into CASSLGVPGRNSPLHF.

The chain uses TRBV6-5 and TRBJ1-5, with D possibly TRBD1 on 6 matching bases. Germline CDR1 and CDR2: MNHEY and SVGAGI. V was trimmed by 8 bases and J by 4 bases, leaving 18 bases between them. The CDR3 covers 15 residues. CDR3: CASSRTAGLNQPQHF. In DNA, the CDR3 is TGTGCCAGCTCCCGGACAGCGGGGTTAAATCAGCCCCAGCATTTT.

The chain carries TRBV29-1 and TRBJ2-7; 7 bases fit TRBD1. The trim removed 8 bases at V and 4 bases at J, leaving 11 bases unmatched. The CDR3 totals 13 residues. CDR1 and CDR2 (germline): SQVTM, ANQGSEA. The CDR3 loop reads CSYLGDRGYEQYF. The CDR3 nucleotides are TGCAGCTACCTAGGGGACAGAGGATACGAGCAGTACTTC.